The present T cell receptor (beta chain) was sequenced within a study of cytomegalovirus exposure and HLA in healthy donors. Primers included in the PCR were 60 Vbeta and 13 Jbeta primers. Original processing methods: Among the unique TCR beta chains that a later analysis counted, some 73 million in all, about 11 million were shared. The method was immunoSEQ multiplex PCR; TCRdb's version includes in-frame clones alone and lacks a portion of them. For V, J and clone size, that table is used; D and trimming come from the DNA. The sample holds approximately 150,000 clones, about 74% seen once. V was pared by 1 base and J by 6 bases, with 5 bases of the junction left unmatched. From germline, CDR1 is SEHNR and CDR2 FQNEAQ (reference sequence). The CDR3 length is 14 residues. Although they were nominally healthy when sampled, donors likely had unrecorded immune exposures.

The sequence derives from a middle-aged woman in good health and CMV-seronegative. The chain has TRBV7-9 and TRBJ2-5, with 7 bases that match TRBD2. The specimen was PBMCs. The CDR3 reads CASSLVREGQTQYF. The DNA for the CDR3 is TGTGCCAGCAGCTTAGTTAGGGAGGGCCAGACCCAGTACTTC.